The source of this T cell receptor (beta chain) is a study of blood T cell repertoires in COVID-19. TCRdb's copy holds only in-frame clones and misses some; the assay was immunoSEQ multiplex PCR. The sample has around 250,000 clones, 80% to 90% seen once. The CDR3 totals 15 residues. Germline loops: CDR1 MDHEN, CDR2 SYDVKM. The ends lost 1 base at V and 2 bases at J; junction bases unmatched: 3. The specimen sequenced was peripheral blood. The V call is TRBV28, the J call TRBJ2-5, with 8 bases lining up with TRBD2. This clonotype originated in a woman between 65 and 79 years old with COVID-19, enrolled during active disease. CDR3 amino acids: CASSLLAGLQETQYF. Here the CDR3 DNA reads TGTGCCAGCAGTTTATTAGCGGGGCTTCAAGAGACCCAGTACTTC.